This TCR beta chain was identified in a study of neoadjuvant anti-PD-1 for oral cavity cancer. About the research overall: Before surgery, most patients got three to four biweekly 3 mg/kg nivolumab doses.

Method: immunoSEQ multiplex PCR; TCRdb's copy keeps in-frame clones and lacks some. The data contain roughly 60,000 clones, 70% to 85% of them singletons. Cohort: HPV-negative, locally advanced oral cavity squamous cell carcinoma patients. No culture or expansion preceded analysis of these blood cells. The clonotype originates from a person aged 35-80 years with oral cavity squamous cell carcinoma. Material: PBMCs, obtained before nivolumab (anti-PD-1) treatment.

CDR3 DNA: TGTGCCAGCAGCTTGGGGGTAGGCTCACCCCTCCACTTT. This gives the protein CASSLGVGSPLHF. The chain has TRBV27 and TRBJ1-6, with a tentative D call TRBD1 (5 bases). The CDR3 spans 13 residues. Germline-derived CDR1 and CDR2 are MNHEY and SMNVEV (reference sequence). The V end was cut by 6 bases, the J end by 10 bases, with 13 bases between.